These 26 T cell receptor beta chains originate from one sample sequenced in a study of CD8 T cells in ankylosing spondylitis. One entry per CDR3 protein results from TCRdb running MiXCR on the 5' RACE reads. The sample contains hundreds of thousands of distinct CDR3 sequences, approximately 22% of which appear only once. Sequencing input: blood, either unsorted or a sorted T cell fraction (not recorded which). These receptors all come from a male donor with ankylosing spondylitis or in good health (not recorded which).

At least ten counts were recorded for this clonotype. The chain joins TRBV4-1 to TRBJ2-1; D perhaps matches TRBD1 (5 bases). The CDR3 spans 13 residues. CDR1 and CDR2 (germline): MGHRA, YSYEKL. Between the trimmed V and J ends, which lost 1 base and 8 bases, there was a span of 9 bases. CDR3 in amino acids: CASSQVQVDEQFF. CDR3 nucleotide sequence: TGCGCCAGCAGCCAAGTACAGGTTGATGAGCAGTTCTTC.

Only a few counts were recorded for this clonotype. This rearrangement joins TRBV6-1 to TRBJ1-1, with 7 bases identical to TRBD1. There are 14 residues in the CDR3. Unmatched junction bases numbered 8, after V lost 6 bases and J lost 4 bases. CDR1 and CDR2 (germline): MNHNS, SASEGT. CDR3 protein: CASRRQGEGTEAFF. CDR3 nucleotides: TGTGCCAGCAGACGACAGGGTGAGGGCACTGAAGCTTTCTTT.

The rearrangement joins TRBV7-3 to TRBJ2-1; 8 nucleotides agree with TRBD2. The CDR3 is made up of 16 amino acids. Germline values: CDR1 SGHTA, CDR2 FQGTGA. V dropped 1 base and J dropped 4; count of bases not matched to a gene: 6. CDR3 in amino acids: CASSLMAGGLYNEQFF. The CDR3 nucleotides are TGTGCCAGCAGCTTAATGGCGGGGGGACTTTACAATGAGCAGTTCTTC.

The genes are TRBV28 and TRBJ2-1, with a possible D match to TRBD1 (5 bases). V was shortened by 5 bases and J by 12 bases, with 17 bases between the two germline ends. The CDR3 length is 13 residues. Germline CDR1 is MDHEN and CDR2 is SYDVKM. The CDR3 reads CASSPRRASGQFF. The CDR3 nucleotides are TGTGCCAGCAGTCCCCGCAGGGCCTCGGGGCAGTTCTTC.

The V gene is TRBV28, the J gene TRBJ2-7; 11 bases match TRBD2. The V gene end was trimmed by 6 bases and the J gene end by 2 bases; junction bases not matched to a gene: 3. Germline values: CDR1 MDHEN, CDR2 SYDVKM. This CDR3 spans 14 amino acids. This CDR3 reads CASRVAGGPYEQYF. CDR3 DNA: TGTGCCAGCAGGGTAGCGGGGGGGCCCTACGAGCAGTACTTC.

For the CDR3, the DNA is TGTGCCAGCAGCTTAGAAATTGGGGGCCTGCTAGCCAAAAACATTCAGTACTTC. Its protein product is CASSLEIGGLLAKNIQYF. V is TRBV7-8 and J is TRBJ2-4; maybe TRBD1 (6 bases). Germline V gives CDR1 SGHVS, CDR2 FQNEAQ. The CDR3 runs to 18 residues. Deletions cut 1 base from V and 0 bases from J, with 16 bases between.

This clonotype was counted between two and nine times. V is TRBV4-1 and J is TRBJ1-5; 7 nucleotides agree with TRBD1. Germline CDR1 reads MGHRA; CDR2 reads YSYEKL. The CDR3 covers 14 residues. Trimming removed 3 bases from V and 5 bases from J; junction bases left unmatched: 4. CDR3 sequence reads: CASSQRQGHQPQHF. The DNA of the CDR3 is TGCGCCAGCAGCCAGAGACAGGGACATCAGCCCCAGCATTTT.

The chain employs TRBV5-5 and TRBJ2-7, with TRBD2 matching over 7 bases. Per germline, CDR1 SGHKS and CDR2 YYEKEE (reference sequence). This CDR3 has 15 residues. J was trimmed by 0 bases and V by 5 bases; bases with no gene match: 8. The CDR3 is CASSLTGGRSYEQYF. Written as DNA, the CDR3 is TGTGCCAGCAGTCTCACGGGGGGTCGCTCCTACGAGCAGTACTTC.

V is TRBV27 and J is TRBJ1-6; D not resolved. Trimming pared 5 bases from V and 0 bases from J, leaving 11 bases between. CDR1 MNHEY and CDR2 SMNVEV come from the germline V gene (reference sequence). The CDR3 runs to 16 residues. The CDR3 bases are TGTGCCAGCAGTGCCCTCTTTAGCTCCTATAATTCACCCCTCCACTTT. This encodes CASSALFSSYNSPLHF.

The chain links TRBV27 to TRBJ2-2, with unresolved D. V was clipped by 6 bases and J by 2 bases, with 10 bases between them. Germline V gene lookup returns CDR1 MNHEY and CDR2 SMNVEV (reference sequence). There are 14 residues in the CDR3. CDR3 bases: TGTGCCAGCAGCCCCTCGGGCAACACCGGGGAGCTGTTTTTT. This codes for CASSPSGNTGELFF.

This clonotype occurred once. The rearrangement links TRBV7-8 to TRBJ2-1; a weak D match, TRBD1 (5 bases). The CDR3 is 16 residues long. CDR1 is SGHVS and CDR2 is FQNEAQ in the germline V gene. The V end lost 5 bases, the J end lost 1 base, and 15 bases lay between the germline ends. The CDR3: CASSPRRVGSYNEQFF. The CDR3 region has the DNA TGTGCCAGCAGCCCCCGCAGGGTCGGTTCCTACAATGAGCAGTTCTTC.

This clonotype was picked up a small number of times. The rearrangement links TRBV4-1 to TRBJ2-7; possibly TRBD1 or TRBD2 for D (5 bases each). CDR1 MGHRA and CDR2 YSYEKL come from the germline V gene. Trimming removed 3 bases at V and 2 bases at J, with 17 bases between. The CDR3 is made up of 16 amino acids. CDR3 coding DNA: TGCGCCAGCAGCCAGGACTTCCCAGGGTCTCCCTACGAGCAGTACTTC. This sequence encodes CASSQDFPGSPYEQYF.

This clonotype was observed a few times. The chain couples TRBV11-1 to TRBJ2-2; D perhaps matches TRBD2 (5 bases). This CDR3 region has 13 residues. Germline V lookup: CDR1 SGHAT, CDR2 FQDESV (reference sequence). V was trimmed by 3 bases and J by 7 bases, leaving 9 bases between them. The CDR3 nucleotides read TGTGCCAGCAGCTTCGACACTAGCGGGGAGCTGTTTTTT. The encoded protein is CASSFDTSGELFF.

This rearrangement joins TRBV7-9 to TRBJ2-1; the match to TRBD1 covers 10 bases. V was clipped by 1 base and J by 12 bases; unmatched bases: 9. The germline gives CDR1 SEHNR, CDR2 FQNEAQ (reference sequence). This CDR3 is built from 15 residues. The CDR3 loop reads CASSLVGTGVPVQFF. The CDR3 nucleotides are TGTGCCAGCAGCTTAGTTGGGACAGGGGTCCCTGTGCAGTTCTTC.

This clonotype was counted a few times. CDR3 in amino acids: CASTSREPADTQYF. CDR3 coding DNA: TGTGCCAGCACCTCCCGGGAACCCGCAGATACGCAGTATTTT. The chain couples TRBV28 to TRBJ2-3, with D tentatively TRBD2 (5 bases). CDR3 length equals 14 residues. The V end lost 7 bases, the J end lost 4 bases, and 15 bases lay between the germline ends. The germline V gene has CDR1 MDHEN and CDR2 SYDVKM.

The chain is built from TRBV5-1 and TRBJ2-5, with D possibly matching TRBD2 (5 bases). Germline V lookup: CDR1 SGHRS, CDR2 YFSETQ. The CDR3 is 15 amino acids. V dropped 2 bases and J dropped 1 base, with 12 bases sitting between them. CDR3 sequence: CASSFGGRLQETQYF. CDR3 DNA: TGCGCCAGCAGCTTCGGCGGGCGGCTCCAAGAGACCCAGTACTTC. The entire variable domain, with the rest obtained from reference TRBV5-1 and TRBJ2-5, is as follows: KAGVTQTPRYLIKTRGQQVTLSCSPISGHRSVSWYQQTPGQGLQFLFEYFSETQRNKGNFPGRFSGRQFSNSRSEMNVSTLELGDSALYLCASSFGGRLQETQYFGPGTRLLVL.

Only a few counts were recorded for this clonotype. The rearrangement uses TRBV4-1 and TRBJ2-5; D may correspond to TRBD1 or TRBD2 (5 bases each). Germline CDR1 reads MGHRA; CDR2 reads YSYEKL. The CDR3 is 14 residues long. Trimming took off 4 bases at V and 0 bases at J, with 9 bases between the two ends. As DNA, the CDR3 is TGCGCCAGCAGCCCGGGACGCTACCAAGAGACCCAGTACTTC. As protein: CASSPGRYQETQYF.

A few counts support this clonotype. The chain couples TRBV7-2 to TRBJ2-5; 9 bases are a match to TRBD1. CDR3 length: 15 residues. Germline values: CDR1 SGHTA, CDR2 FQGNSA. The trim removed 5 bases at V and 5 bases at J, leaving 9 bases unmatched. In DNA form, the CDR3 reads TGTGCCAGCAGCGCCCCGGGACAGGGCGGCGAGACCCAGTACTTC. Translating gives CASSAPGQGGETQYF.

The chain employs TRBV10-2 and TRBJ2-5; TRBD2 agrees at 10 bases. CDR1 is WSHSY and CDR2 is SAAADI in the germline V gene. V was pared by 7 bases and J by 7 bases, with 9 bases of the junction left unmatched. This CDR3 contains 14 residues. The CDR3 region has the DNA TGCGCCAGCACGGAGCGGGGGGGCCGGCCGACCCAGTACTTC. Its translation is CASTERGGRPTQYF.

The chain uses TRBV28 and TRBJ2-1, with D perhaps being TRBD1 or TRBD2 (6 bases each). Trimming left V 3 bases short and J 8 bases short, with 17 bases between. This CDR3 is 15 amino acids long. The germline V gene has CDR1 MDHEN and CDR2 SYDVKM. The CDR3 sequence: CASSFGGGQVDEQFF. CDR3 nucleotide sequence: TGTGCCAGCAGTTTCGGTGGGGGGCAGGTGGATGAGCAGTTCTTC. The variable domain in full, completed from reference TRBV28 and TRBJ2-1, reads DVKVTQSSRYLVKRTGEKVFLECVQDMDHENMFWYRQDPGLGLRLIYFSYDVKMKEKGDIPEGYSVSREKKERFSLILESASTNQTSMYLCASSFGGGQVDEQFFGPGTRLTVL.

This clonotype was picked up a small number of times. The chain recombines TRBV20-1 with TRBJ1-3; unclear D gene. Trimming shortened V by 0 bases and J by 4 bases, and 10 bases separated the two germline ends. The CDR3 loop spans 14 amino acids. CDR1 is DFQATT and CDR2 is SNEGSKA in the germline V gene (reference sequence). The CDR3 region is CSARDLGPGNTIYF. CDR3 DNA: TGCAGTGCTAGAGATCTAGGGCCAGGAAACACCATATATTTT.

The gene calls are TRBV20-1 and TRBJ2-1; 12 nucleotides agree with TRBD2. The ends lost 8 bases at V and 6 bases at J; junction bases unmatched: 11. Germline loops: CDR1 DFQATT, CDR2 SNEGSKA (reference sequence). This CDR3 comprises 15 residues. CDR3 in DNA: TGCAGTCGCTATCCCGGACTAGCGGGGTCCAATGAGCAGTTCTTC. It encodes CSRYPGLAGSNEQFF.

The genes are TRBV29-1 and TRBJ2-7; 7 bases are a match to TRBD1. Germline V gives CDR1 SQVTM, CDR2 ANQGSEA. The length of the CDR3 is 15 residues. V trimming: 3 bases; J trimming: 0 bases; junction bases outside the gene matches: 8. CDR3 DNA sequence: TGCAGCGTTGAGGATCGAGGGACAGCCTCCTACGAGCAGTACTTC. As protein: CSVEDRGTASYEQYF.

A single count supports this clonotype. This chain connects TRBV3-1 to TRBJ2-2; no reliable D call. The CDR3 runs to 14 residues. V lost 6 bases and J lost 6, with 14 bases in between. Germline CDR1 reads LGHDT; CDR2 reads YNNKEL (reference sequence). The CDR3 DNA sequence: TGTGCCAGCAGACCAGAACAAAGCGCCGGGGAGCTGTTTTTT. Translated, it gives CASRPEQSAGELFF.

This chain joins TRBV4-2 and TRBJ1-1; D possibly corresponds to TRBD1 (5 bases). CDR3 length: 15 residues. CDR1 and CDR2 (germline): LGHNA, YNFKEQ. Trimming removed 0 bases at V and 10 bases at J, with 18 bases between. This chain's CDR3 is CASSQEITQGTGAFF. The CDR3 DNA follows: TGTGCCAGCAGCCAAGAGATAACGCAAGGGACGGGAGCTTTCTTT.

This clonotype came up a few times. The CDR3 spells CATSRVGGYNEQFF. CDR3 nucleotides: TGTGCCACCAGCAGAGTAGGGGGGTACAATGAGCAGTTCTTC. The chain joins TRBV15 to TRBJ2-1; the D call may be TRBD1 or TRBD2 (6 bases each). Germline V gene lookup returns CDR1 LNHNV and CDR2 YYDKDF (reference sequence). The length of the CDR3 is 14 residues. Trimming left V 1 base short and J 4 bases short, with 8 bases between.